These T cell receptor beta chains were read from a single sample in a study of cytomegalovirus exposure and HLA in healthy donors. Using immunoSEQ multiplex PCR, the repertoire was profiled, and TCRdb retains in-frame clones only, with some absent. The sample lists hundreds of thousands of clones; approximately 90% were seen once. Sequences were obtained from PBMCs. The receptors stem from a young woman in good health and CMV-seronegative. CDR3s include the opening cysteine and the closing phenylalanine or tryptophan. D genes are given only for firm matches. For some rows the clone size is stated as once, few or many, or as a class when expanded; others skip it.

>-|TRBV28|TRBD2|TRBJ2-3
TGTGCCAGCAGTTCCGGGGCGACTAGCGGGGGGCCCCTGAGAAATCCGCAGTATTTT
CASSSGATSGGPLRNPQYF
>-|TRBV7-8|-|TRBJ1-1
TGTGCCATCTCCGAGGGGAGAGGGGGCACTGAAGCTTTCTTT
CAISEGRGGTEAFF
>-|TRBV6-6|-|TRBJ1-1
TGTGCCAGCAGCCCTCCCGCAGACTTGAACACTGAAGCTTTCTTT
CASSPPADLNTEAFF
>-|TRBV6-5|-|TRBJ2-2
TGTGCCAGCAGTGAAGGGGCCACCGGGGAGCTGTTTTTT
CASSEGATGELFF
>few|TRBV2|TRBD2|TRBJ2-3
TGTGCCAGCAGGGCTGGGACTAGCGGGATTGAGAGCACAGATACGCAGTATTTT
CASRAGTSGIESTDTQYF
>-|TRBV5-1|-|TRBJ2-2
TGCGCCAGCAGCTTGGGAGGTATGAACACCGGGGAGCTGTTTTTT
CASSLGGMNTGELFF
>-|TRBV5-4|TRBD1|TRBJ2-5
TGTGCCAGCAGCTACGGACAGGGGGCGTTTAATCGCCAAGAGACCCAGTACTTC
CASSYGQGAFNRQETQYF
>-|TRBV12-5|-|TRBJ2-1
TGTGCTAGTGGTCTCAACACGGGGCAGTTCTTC
CASGLNTGQFF
>few|TRBV27|TRBD1|TRBJ1-4
TGTGCCAGCAGTTGGACAGGGACGAGGGAAAAACTGTTTTTT
CASSWTGTREKLFF
>once|TRBV2|-|TRBJ2-3
TGTGCCAGCAGTAGGCAGGAAAGCATCACTGGCACAGATACGCAGTATTTT
CASSRQESITGTDTQYF
>-|TRBV30|-|TRBJ2-1
TGTGCCTGGAGTGTAGATTCAGGAAGACGGCAGAGCCATGAGCAGTTCTTC
CAWSVDSGRRQSHEQFF
>-|TRBV10-1|-|TRBJ2-7
TGCGCCAGCAGTCAGGGCCACGAGCAGTACTTC
CASSQGHEQYF
>-|TRBV28|-|TRBJ2-7
TGTGCCAGCGAAGCAGGATCCTCCTCCTACGAGCAGTACTTC
CASEAGSSSYEQYF
>-|TRBV28|TRBD1|TRBJ2-7
TGTGCCAGCAGCCTTACCCCGGGACAGGGTTACGAGCAGTACTTC
CASSLTPGQGYEQYF
>-|TRBV7-8|TRBD1|TRBJ2-3
TGTGCCAGCAGCTCAGGACAGGGGGGAGGTACGCAGTATTTT
CASSSGQGGGTQYF
>-|TRBV29-1|TRBD1|TRBJ1-2
TGCAGCGTTGAAGAAGCAGGGGGCGGCTATGGCTACACCTTC
CSVEEAGGGYGYTF
>-|TRBV6-1|-|TRBJ1-5
TGTGCCAGCAGTGAACTTCCCGCGGCAGGGGGCAATCAGCCCCAGCATTTT
CASSELPAAGGNQPQHF
>-|TRBV7-6|-|TRBJ2-5
TGTGCCAGCAGCTTAGGACAGGCCCAAGAGACCCAGTACTTC
CASSLGQAQETQYF
>-|TRBV13|-|TRBJ2-1
TGTGCCAGCAGCTTAGAGGTGGGAGATCAGTTCTTC
CASSLEVGDQFF
>-|TRBV9|-|TRBJ2-7
TGTGCCAGCAGCGTAGATAGCAGCTCCTACGAGCAGTACTTC
CASSVDSSSYEQYF
>-|TRBV7-9|TRBD1|TRBJ1-2
TGTGCCAGCAGCTCTGGACAGGGTAACGGCTACACCTTC
CASSSGQGNGYTF
>-|TRBV28|TRBD2|TRBJ2-1
TGTGCCAGCAGTGCCCAGCGGGGGGCCGCGAATGAGCAGTTCTTC
CASSAQRGAANEQFF
>-|TRBV7-9|TRBD1|TRBJ2-7
TGTGCCAGCAGCTTTTCAGCAGGGGGAAATTACGAGCAGTACTTC
CASSFSAGGNYEQYF
>-|TRBV29-1|-|TRBJ2-6
TGCAGCGTTTATTGTGGACAGATACTAACCTCTGGGGCCAACGTCCTGACTTTC
CSVYCGQILTSGANVLTF
>-|TRBV9|TRBD2|TRBJ2-7
TGTGCCAGCAGCGTTTCCACTAGCGTTTCCTACGAGCAGTACTTC
CASSVSTSVSYEQYF
>-|TRBV6-1|-|TRBJ1-5
TGTGCCAGCAGCCCAAGGGGGGGTAGCAATCAGCCCCAGCATTTT
CASSPRGGSNQPQHF
>-|TRBV29-1|-|TRBJ2-1
TGCAGCGTGTCCCCCGGGGGATGGAATGAGCAGTTCTTC
CSVSPGGWNEQFF
>-|TRBV5-1|-|TRBJ2-7
TGCGCCAGCAGCTTGGGGCAGGGGAACCCTAACTTC
CASSLGQGNPNF
>-|TRBV27|TRBD1|TRBJ2-7
TGTGCCAGCAGTTTTTCGGGGACAGAGAGCTCCTACGAGCAGTACTTC
CASSFSGTESSYEQYF
>-|TRBV5-1|-|TRBJ2-7
TGCGCCAGCAGCTTGTTTGCGGGCGGGGCCTACGAGCAGTACTTC
CASSLFAGGAYEQYF
>-|TRBV27|TRBD1|TRBJ2-5
TGTGCCAGCAGTTTACGCAGGGGGTACCAAGAGACCCAGTACTTC
CASSLRRGYQETQYF
>-|TRBV5-1|TRBD1|TRBJ2-7
TGCGCCAGCAGCCCTGAAGGCGGACAGGGATTATCCCCATATCTACGAGAACAGTACTTC
CASSPEGGQGLSPYLREQYF
>-|TRBV13|TRBD1|TRBJ1-5
TGTGCCAGCAGCTTGACAGGGATACTGGTCCAGCCCCAGCATTTT
CASSLTGILVQPQHF
>few|TRBV13|-|TRBJ2-3
TGTGCCAGCAGCCTAGGGGCTGATACGCAGTATTTT
CASSLGADTQYF
>-|TRBV27|-|TRBJ2-1
TGTGCCAGCAGTTCCGGAAGCGGTTCCTACAATGAGCAGTTCTTC
CASSSGSGSYNEQFF
>-|TRBV6-1|TRBD2|TRBJ2-7
TGTGCCAGCAGTGAAGGACTAGCGAACGAGCAGTACTTC
CASSEGLANEQYF
>once|TRBV9|TRBD2|TRBJ2-1
TGTGCCAGCAGCCCACAAGCGGGAGCGGGTAATGAGCAGTTCTTC
CASSPQAGAGNEQFF
>-|TRBV27|TRBD1|TRBJ1-1
TGTGCCAGCAGTCCAATCGGGACAGGGGACACTGAAGCTTTCTTT
CASSPIGTGDTEAFF
>-|TRBV11-2|TRBD2|TRBJ2-3
TGTGCCAGCAGCTTAGGGACTAGCGGACTCACAGATACGCAGTATTTT
CASSLGTSGLTDTQYF
>-|TRBV29-1|TRBD1|TRBJ1-1
TGCAGCGTACCGGGACAGGCATCCTCCGGCACTGAAGCTTTCTTT
CSVPGQASSGTEAFF
>-|TRBV9|-|TRBJ2-7
TGTGCCAGCAGCGTAGGCCTAGCGTCCTCCTACGAGCAGTACTTC
CASSVGLASSYEQYF
>-|TRBV28|-|TRBJ2-7
TGTGCCAGCAGTATCCACAGGGTAAGGCTGAATGAGCAGTACTTC
CASSIHRVRLNEQYF
>few|TRBV5-1|-|TRBJ2-2
TGCGCCAGCTCCTCGGGGGTTATCGGGGAGCTGTTTTTT
CASSSGVIGELFF
>-|TRBV29-1|-|TRBJ2-7
TGCAGCGTTGATGTCCTTTCCGAGCAGTACTTC
CSVDVLSEQYF
>-|TRBV19|TRBD2|TRBJ2-2
TGTGCCAGTAGTATCCCAGGGACTAGCGGTACCGGGGAGCTGTTTTTT
CASSIPGTSGTGELFF
>-|TRBV5-1|-|TRBJ1-2
TGCGCCAGCAGCAGGGAGGGGGTTAACTATGGCTACACCTTC
CASSREGVNYGYTF
>-|TRBV11-2|TRBD1|TRBJ1-4
TGTGCCAGCAGCCCCGCGGGGACAGGGGATGAAAAACTGTTTTTT
CASSPAGTGDEKLFF
>once|TRBV2|-|TRBJ1-5
TGTGCCAGCAGTTACGCAGGGGCTTATAGCAATCAGCCCCAGCATTTT
CASSYAGAYSNQPQHF
>-|TRBV2|-|TRBJ2-1
TGTGCCAGCAGTCGGCTCTCGGGGAATGAGCAGTTCTTC
CASSRLSGNEQFF
>-|TRBV30|-|TRBJ2-2
TGTGCCTGGAAGCGGGTTCTATATGCCGGGGAGCTGTTTTTT
CAWKRVLYAGELFF
>-|TRBV7-6|TRBD1|TRBJ2-1
TGTGCCAGCAGCTCTCTTGCCTCCAGGGGGCGATCCGTCAATGAGCAGTTCTTC
CASSSLASRGRSVNEQFF
>-|TRBV9|TRBD1|TRBJ2-5
TGTGCCAGCAGCTTCGAGACAGGGCAAGAAGAGACCCAGTACTTC
CASSFETGQEETQYF
>-|TRBV5-8|TRBD2|TRBJ2-7
TGTGCCAGCAGCTTACTAGCGGGAGGGCCGGGGGAGCAGTACTTC
CASSLLAGGPGEQYF
>once|TRBV18|TRBD1|TRBJ1-2
TGTGCCAGCTCACCGTCCGGGACAGGGGAGAATGGCTACACCTTC
CASSPSGTGENGYTF